This entry lists 26 T cell receptor beta chains sequenced from one sample in a study of stem cell transplantation in POMP-related autoinflammatory disease. The protocol was immunoSEQ multiplex PCR, while the TCRdb copy is restricted to in-frame clones and leaves out a portion. Of fewer than 30,000 clones listed, approximately 78% were seen once; the top ten hold 2% to 3%. The specimen comprised CD4+ T cells from PBMCs, sampled before stem cell transplantation. These receptors all stem from a human donor with POMP-related autoinflammation and immune dysregulation (PRAID).

J is TRBJ1-2 and V is TRBV19; TRBD1 might be the D (5 bases). Germline CDR1 and CDR2: LNHDA and SQIVND (reference sequence). Trimming took off 8 bases at V and 8 bases at J, with 21 bases between the two ends. The CDR3 sequence is 14 residues long. The CDR3 region is CASGGGGTRGGYTF. CDR3 DNA: TGTGCCAGTGGCGGGGGAGGAACACGAGGCGGCTACACCTTC.

Comments on this clone: Other DNA sequences from this sample encode an identical CDR3 as well. The chain is built from TRBV28 and TRBJ1-4, with 7 bases lining up with TRBD1. The CDR3 sequence is 13 residues long. CDR1 is MDHEN, CDR2 SYDVKM, per germline. With V trimmed by 8 bases and J by 7 bases, 7 bases remained unmatched. The CDR3 DNA is TGTGCCAGCTCCGACAGGGAGGGTGAAAAACTGTTTTTT. Protein product: CASSDREGEKLFF. The full variable domain, rest sourced from reference TRBV28 and TRBJ1-4, is DVKVTQSSRYLVKRTGEKVFLECVQDMDHENMFWYRQDPGLGLRLIYFSYDVKMKEKGDIPEGYSVSREKKERFSLILESASTNQTSMYLCASSDREGEKLFFGSGTQLSVL.

The rearrangement joins TRBV19 to TRBJ2-1, with a weak D call TRBD2 (7 bases). Trimming took 0 bases from V and 4 from J, leaving 13 bases between them. The CDR3 is 16 amino acids. The germline V gene has CDR1 LNHDA and CDR2 SQIVND (reference sequence). The CDR3 sequence: CASSIDKGGVYNEQFF. CDR3 nucleotide sequence: TGTGCCAGTAGTATAGATAAGGGGGGGGTATACAATGAGCAGTTCTTC. Variable domain in full (rest from reference TRBV19 and TRBJ2-1): DGGITQSPKYLFRKEGQNVTLSCEQNLNHDAMYWYRQDPGQGLRLIYYSQIVNDFQKGDIAEGYSVSREKKESFPLTVTSAQKNPTAFYLCASSIDKGGVYNEQFFGPGTRLTVL.

The chain carries TRBV6-6 and TRBJ1-2, with D possibly matching TRBD1 (5 bases). V lost 0 bases and J 5 bases, leaving 13 bases between the germline ends. Germline CDR1 and CDR2: MNHNY and SVGAGI (reference sequence). This CDR3 has 15 residues. The CDR3 loop reads CASSYSMQGRYGYTF. The DNA for the CDR3 is TGTGCCAGCAGTTACTCGATGCAGGGACGATATGGCTACACCTTC.

The V and J genes are TRBV7-9 and TRBJ1-4; D is unclear. The CDR3 is 12 residues long. Trimming removed 5 bases at V and 2 bases at J, with 3 bases between. From germline, CDR1 is SEHNR and CDR2 FQNEAQ (reference sequence). The CDR3 region is CASSPTNEKLFF. CDR3 nucleotides: TGTGCCAGCAGCCCCACTAATGAAAAACTGTTTTTT.

This clone was seen a single time. The chain carries TRBV6-1 and TRBJ2-5; perhaps TRBD1 as D (5 bases). CDR1 MNHNS and CDR2 SASEGT come from the germline V gene. Between the trimmed V and J ends, which lost 5 bases and 5 bases, there was a span of 9 bases. This CDR3 contains 12 residues. CDR3 nucleotide sequence: TGTGCCAGCAGTTATTCAGGGGAGACCCAGTACTTC. It codes for CASSYSGETQYF.

This clone was picked up a small number of times. The CDR3 DNA sequence: TGTGCCAGCACTGAGGTCCAGGGAGGGTATGGCTACACCTTC. Protein: CASTEVQGGYGYTF. The rearrangement links TRBV2 to TRBJ1-2, with a possible D match to TRBD1 (5 bases). Germline CDR1 SNHLY, CDR2 FYNNEI. The CDR3 has 14 residues. Trimming removed 7 bases at V and 5 bases at J, with 17 bases between.

This chain links TRBV18 with TRBJ2-5; D remains ambiguous. Germline V CDR1 and CDR2: KGHSH, LQKENI. The CDR3 consists of 14 residues. V lost 3 bases and J 4 bases, leaving 12 bases between the germline ends. CDR3 in DNA: TGTGCCAGCTCACCGTTTCGAGACGCAGAGACCCAGTACTTC. This gives the protein CASSPFRDAETQYF.

Comments on this clone: Mismatch with germline at one junction end may stem from a read error. The gene calls are TRBV5-1 and TRBJ2-7; 9 nucleotides agree with TRBD2. CDR1 and CDR2 (germline): SGHRS, YFSETQ. The CDR3 is made up of 15 amino acids. Here the CDR3 reads CASSLGGRAMYEQYF. Written as DNA, the CDR3 is TGTGCCAGCAGCTTGGGCGGGAGGGCCATGTACGAGCAGTACTTC. Full variable domain (outside the CDR3, taken from reference TRBV5-1 and TRBJ2-7): KAGVTQTPRYLIKTRGQQVTLSCSPISGHRSVSWYQQTPGQGLQFLFEYFSETQRNKGNFPGRFSGRQFSNSRSEMNVSTLELGDSALYLCASSLGGRAMYEQYFGPGTRLTVT.

The chain employs TRBV4-2 and TRBJ2-1, with D perhaps given as TRBD1 or TRBD2 (5 bases each). The CDR3 loop spans 14 amino acids. Trimming left V 4 bases short and J 2 bases short, with 9 bases between. Germline lookup yields CDR1 LGHNA and CDR2 YNFKEQ. The CDR3 DNA is TGTGCCAGCAGCCGGGACGGGCCCTACAATGAGCAGTTCTTC. Translation gives CASSRDGPYNEQFF.

A few counts support this clone. This chain joins TRBV4-1 and TRBJ1-5; D unresolved. From germline, CDR1 is MGHRA and CDR2 YSYEKL. The germline V and J ends were trimmed by 0 bases and 7 bases, with 10 bases remaining between them. This CDR3 comprises 14 residues. CDR3 protein: CASSQDQREQPQHF. CDR3 nucleotide sequence: TGCGCCAGCAGCCAAGATCAGCGGGAACAGCCCCAGCATTTT.

CDR3 sequence (DNA): TGTGCCAGCAGCTCAGTGACGACAGGCTATGGCTACACCTTC. Translation: CASSSVTTGYGYTF. V gene TRBV7-9 combines with J gene TRBJ1-2; perhaps TRBD1 as D (6 bases). Trimming shortened V by 4 bases and J by 4 bases, and 13 bases separated the two germline ends. Germline-derived CDR1 and CDR2 are SEHNR and FQNEAQ (reference sequence). The CDR3 length is 14 residues.

This rearrangement joins TRBV28 to TRBJ1-2; D gene unclear. Deletions cut 10 bases from V and 0 bases from J, with 9 bases between. This CDR3 contains 12 residues. Germline CDR1 is MDHEN and CDR2 is SYDVKM. This CDR3 reads CATRITNYGYTF. The CDR3 coding sequence is TGTGCCACCCGAATAACTAACTATGGCTACACCTTC.

This chain joins TRBV6-6 and TRBJ1-2; D is uncertain. Between the trimmed V and J ends, which lost 4 bases and 7 bases, there was a span of 22 bases. Germline CDR1 reads MNHNY; CDR2 reads SVGAGI (reference sequence). The CDR3 sequence is 16 residues long. This CDR3 is CASSFTEEVPSGGYTF. The CDR3 DNA follows: TGTGCCAGCAGTTTTACTGAGGAAGTCCCCTCGGGTGGCTACACCTTC.

The chain links TRBV2 to TRBJ2-7; 11 bases are a match to TRBD2. Trimming cost V 6 bases and J 6 bases; bases outside gene matches: 4. This CDR3 has 13 amino acids. Germline CDR1 reads SNHLY; CDR2 reads FYNNEI. Written as DNA, the CDR3 is TGTGCCAGCAGCACTAGCGGGAGTCTCGAGCAGTACTTC. Translating it yields CASSTSGSLEQYF. Drawing the rest from reference TRBV2 and TRBJ2-7, the complete variable domain is EPEVTQTPSHQVTQMGQEVILRCVPISNHLYFYWYRQILGQKVEFLVSFYNNEISEKSEIFDDQFSVERPDGSNFTLKIRSTKLEDSAMYFCASSTSGSLEQYFGPGTRLTVT.

The chain recombines TRBV5-8 with TRBJ2-4, with TRBD1 identical over 7 bases. The trim removed 8 bases at V and 2 bases at J, leaving 7 bases unmatched. The CDR3 is made up of 14 amino acids. CDR1 is SGHTS, CDR2 YDEGEE, per germline. The CDR3 region is CARGQVQTKNIQYF. The CDR3 nucleotides are TGTGCCAGAGGACAGGTTCAGACCAAAAACATTCAGTACTTC.

This clone appeared a single time. The chain carries TRBV7-9 and TRBJ1-4, with TRBD1 matching over 8 bases. There are 15 residues in the CDR3. Germline lookup yields CDR1 SEHNR and CDR2 FQNEAQ (reference sequence). V lost 2 bases to trimming and J lost 8 bases; unmatched junction nucleotides: 7. This chain's CDR3 is CASSLTLDRAEKLFF. The CDR3 DNA reads as TGTGCCAGCAGCTTAACCTTGGACAGGGCGGAAAAACTGTTTTTT.

A few counts support this clone. The chain links TRBV19 to TRBJ1-2; D perhaps matches TRBD1 (6 bases). The CDR3 loop spans 15 amino acids. Germline CDR1 is LNHDA and CDR2 is SQIVND (reference sequence). Trimming left V 7 bases short and J 5 bases short, with 20 bases between. The CDR3 DNA sequence: TGTGCCAGTACCCAACAGTCAGGGGTAATGTATGGCTACACCTTC. It is translated as CASTQQSGVMYGYTF. The variable domain in full, with the rest retrieved from reference TRBV19 and TRBJ1-2, is DGGITQSPKYLFRKEGQNVTLSCEQNLNHDAMYWYRQDPGQGLRLIYYSQIVNDFQKGDIAEGYSVSREKKESFPLTVTSAQKNPTAFYLCASTQQSGVMYGYTFGSGTRLTVV.

V usage is TRBV5-6 and J usage is TRBJ2-7, with a weak D call TRBD2 (6 bases). V was shortened by 4 bases and J by 2 bases, with 16 bases between the two germline ends. Germline-derived CDR1 and CDR2 are SGHDT and YYEEEE. The length of the CDR3 is 15 residues. CDR3 sequence (DNA): TGTGCCAGCAGCCCGGGCCCGGGAGAGCCCTACGAGCAGTACTTC. As protein: CASSPGPGEPYEQYF.

The chain is built from TRBV7-2 and TRBJ2-5; no firm D call. The CDR3 runs 13 residues. CDR1 SGHTA and CDR2 FQGNSA come from the germline V gene. The germline V and J ends were trimmed by 5 bases and 3 bases, with 10 bases remaining between them. DNA for the CDR3: TGTGCCAGCAGCAAGACTCGGGAAGAGACCCAGTACTTC. Translating it yields CASSKTREETQYF.

The genes are TRBV18 and TRBJ2-7; D gene uncertain. Trimming cost V 0 bases and J 5 bases, with 11 bases left between them. Germline loops: CDR1 KGHSH, CDR2 LQKENI. The CDR3 has 14 residues. CDR3 sequence reads: CASSPPALRDEQYF. CDR3 nucleotides: TGTGCCAGCTCACCACCGGCCTTGAGAGACGAGCAGTACTTC.

V usage is TRBV7-8 and J usage is TRBJ1-1; 10 bases match TRBD1. CDR1 SGHVS and CDR2 FQNEAQ come from the germline V gene. This CDR3 region has 19 residues. The J segment lost 1 base and the V segment lost 1 base, leaving 12 bases of the junction unmatched. The DNA of the CDR3 is TGTGCCAGCAGCTTAGGGTTGTGGGACAGGGGCACCGGGAACACTGAAGCTTTCTTT. Its protein is CASSLGLWDRGTGNTEAFF.

This clone occurred once. V and J are TRBV9 and TRBJ2-3; TRBD2 agrees at 12 bases. The CDR3 covers 17 residues. The germline V gene encodes CDR1 SGDLS and CDR2 YYNGEE. V dropped 0 bases and J dropped 1; count of bases not matched to a gene: 3. The CDR3 nucleotides are TGTGCCAGCAGCGTAGCCCCTAGCGGGAGGGGCACAGATACGCAGTATTTT. It codes for CASSVAPSGRGTDTQYF.

The J gene is TRBJ2-7, the V gene TRBV28; the match to TRBD2 covers 9 bases. The ends lost 8 bases at V and 8 bases at J; junction bases unmatched: 22. Germline-derived CDR1 and CDR2 are MDHEN and SYDVKM. The CDR3 has 17 residues. This chain's CDR3 is CASPPELTTSGLMQQYF. The CDR3 coding sequence is TGTGCCAGCCCGCCTGAGCTGACGACTAGCGGCCTTATGCAGCAGTACTTC.

The genes are TRBV28 and TRBJ2-7; 7 bases are a match to TRBD2. V dropped 5 bases and J dropped 2; count of bases not matched to a gene: 9. This CDR3 spans 15 amino acids. CDR1 and CDR2 (germline): MDHEN, SYDVKM. The chain's CDR3 is CASSIAGPSPYEQYF. The CDR3 coding sequence is TGTGCCAGCAGTATAGCGGGCCCCAGTCCCTACGAGCAGTACTTC.

The V gene is TRBV10-3, the J gene TRBJ2-4; D remains ambiguous. The CDR3 covers 13 residues. Germline V gives CDR1 ENHRY, CDR2 SYGVKD. Trimming shortened V by 9 bases and J by 0 bases, and 9 bases separated the two germline ends. The CDR3 reads CAIGPVAKNIQYF. CDR3 coding DNA: TGTGCCATTGGACCGGTAGCCAAAAACATTCAGTACTTC.